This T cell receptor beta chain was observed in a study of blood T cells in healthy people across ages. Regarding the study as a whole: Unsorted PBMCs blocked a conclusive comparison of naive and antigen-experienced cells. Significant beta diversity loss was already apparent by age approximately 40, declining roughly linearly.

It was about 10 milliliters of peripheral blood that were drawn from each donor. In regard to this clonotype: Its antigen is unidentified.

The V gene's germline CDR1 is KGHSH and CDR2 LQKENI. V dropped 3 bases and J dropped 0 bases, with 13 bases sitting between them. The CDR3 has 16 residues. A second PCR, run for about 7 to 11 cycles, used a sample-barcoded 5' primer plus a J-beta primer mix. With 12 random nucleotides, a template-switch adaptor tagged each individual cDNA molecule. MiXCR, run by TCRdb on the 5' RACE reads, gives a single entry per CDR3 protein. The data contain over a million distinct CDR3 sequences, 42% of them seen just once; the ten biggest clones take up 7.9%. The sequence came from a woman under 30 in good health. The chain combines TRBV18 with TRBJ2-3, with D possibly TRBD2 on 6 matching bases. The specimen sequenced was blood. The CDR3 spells CASSPLQGGSTDTQYF. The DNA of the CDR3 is TGTGCCAGCTCACCGCTACAAGGAGGGAGCACAGATACGCAGTATTTT.